The 8 T cell receptor beta chains below come from one sample, sequenced in a study of T cells in Graves' hyperthyroidism and ophthalmopathy. RNA transcripts provided the source from which TCR beta CDR3 regions were amplified. TCR CDR3 underwent first-round RT-PCR with the HTBI primer set. TCRdb re-derived calls from the multiplex PCR reads in MiXCR, one entry per CDR3 protein. The sample lists approximately 610,000 distinct CDR3 sequences; 14% to 15% were seen once. The sequenced material came from blood. These receptors all come from a woman in her thirties or forties with Graves' ophthalmopathy.

This clonotype was seen repeatedly, ten times or more. J is TRBJ1-2 and V is TRBV9; D is unclear. Germline CDR1 is SGDLS and CDR2 is YYNGEE. V shed 4 bases and J shed 2 bases, with 15 bases lying between them. The CDR3 spans 15 residues. The CDR3 nucleotides read TGTGCCAGCAGCCTCCGAACAGCTGGGAACTATGGCTACACCTTC. Protein product: CASSLRTAGNYGYTF.

The DNA of the CDR3 is TGTGCCAGCAGTTCGACAGGGACGAGGGACTATGGCTACACCTTC. It is translated as CASSSTGTRDYGYTF. V and J are TRBV28 and TRBJ1-2; TRBD1 matches 7 bases. Germline lookup yields CDR1 MDHEN and CDR2 SYDVKM. This CDR3 is 15 amino acids long. V dropped 4 bases and J dropped 3; count of bases not matched to a gene: 8.

This clonotype appeared many times. This chain uses TRBV12-3 or TRBV12-4 with TRBJ1-2; TRBD1 might be the D (5 bases). The CDR3 is made up of 13 amino acids. V dropped 2 bases and J dropped 2 bases, with 6 bases sitting between them. Here the CDR3 DNA reads TGTGCCAGCAGTTTATGGGGGAACTATGGCTACACCTTC. Amino acid sequence: CASSLWGNYGYTF.

The chain uses TRBV11-3 and TRBJ2-7, with a tentative D call TRBD1 (6 bases). CDR1 SGHNT and CDR2 YENEEA come from the germline V gene. Between the trimmed V and J ends, which lost 5 bases and 5 bases, there was a span of 19 bases. CDR3 length: 15 residues. CDR3 nucleotides: TGTGCCAGCAGCCCTACTCCCCTATCAGGGGACGAGCAGTACTTC. It yields the protein CASSPTPLSGDEQYF.

This clonotype was observed many times. The chain combines TRBV6-2 or TRBV6-3 with TRBJ2-7; TRBD1 is a possible D gene (6 bases). CDR1 and CDR2 (germline): MNHEY, SVGEGT. CDR3 length equals 12 residues. The V end lost 6 bases, the J end lost 4 bases, and 10 bases lay between the germline ends. The CDR3 DNA reads TGTGCCAGCAGAAACAGGGATTACGAGCAGTACTTC. It specifies CASRNRDYEQYF.

This clonotype has a handful of counts. V usage is TRBV4-1 and J usage is TRBJ1-5, with TRBD1 as a possible D gene (6 bases). Germline CDR1 MGHRA, CDR2 YSYEKL. This CDR3 spans 17 amino acids. Trimming removed 0 bases at V and 2 bases at J, with 14 bases between. CDR3 in amino acids: CASSQEEGGGGNQPQHF. The CDR3 DNA reads TGCGCCAGCAGCCAAGAGGAGGGGGGAGGGGGCAATCAGCCCCAGCATTTT.

This clonotype was seen at least ten times. The chain joins TRBV12-3 or TRBV12-4 to TRBJ2-6; D might be TRBD1 (6 bases). The ends were cut back, 7 bases at V and 0 bases at J, with 10 bases in the middle. This CDR3 is 15 amino acids long. CDR3 DNA: TGTGCCAGCATCTCGGACAGCTCTGGGGCCAACGTCCTGACTTTC. It translates to CASISDSSGANVLTF.

This clonotype was counted many times. The junction differs from germline at one of its ends, possibly a read error. This rearrangement joins TRBV28 to TRBJ1-2, with 8 positions matching TRBD1. Germline CDR1 MDHEN, CDR2 SYDVKM. The CDR3 runs to 12 residues. CDR3 coding DNA: TGTGCCAGCAGTGGACAGGGACGGCCTCTGGACTTC. Amino acid sequence: CASSGQGRPLDF.